This T cell receptor beta chain was sequenced for a study of blood T cell repertoires in COVID-19. Sequencing was performed with immunoSEQ multiplex PCR; in TCRdb, only in-frame clones are kept and a portion is missing. The sample has 150,000 to 200,000 clones, around 79% seen once. Germline V lookup: CDR1 MGHDK, CDR2 SYGVNS. The junction had 4 bases not matched to a gene; V was cut back by 2 bases and J by 2 bases. This CDR3 is 15 amino acids long. J is TRBJ2-3 and V is TRBV25-1, with 7 bases lining up with TRBD1. The sequenced sample consisted of peripheral blood. The receptor comes from a woman aged 70-85 years with acute or convalescent COVID-19. CDR3 in DNA: TGTGCCAGCAGTGAACCACAGGGGCTCACAGATACGCAGTATTTT. Translating gives CASSEPQGLTDTQYF. The variable domain in full, with the rest retrieved from reference TRBV25-1 and TRBJ2-3, is EADIYQTPRYLVIGTGKKITLECSQTMGHDKMYWYQQDPGMELHLIHYSYGVNSTEKGDLSSESTVSRIRTEHFPLTLESARPSHTSQYLCASSEPQGLTDTQYFGPGTRLTVL.